The 28 T cell receptor beta chains below all came from one sample that was sequenced in a study of blood T cell repertoires in COVID-19. Repertoires were generated with immunoSEQ multiplex PCR, while TCRdb's copy carries only in-frame clones and drops some. In the table there are about 110,000 clones, 75% to 85% of which are singletons. Sequenced input: peripheral blood. The receptors derive from an elderly man with COVID-19, enrolled during active disease.

This clone was seen once. The rearrangement links TRBV7-2 to TRBJ2-5; D possibly corresponds to TRBD2 (5 bases). Per germline, CDR1 SGHTA and CDR2 FQGNSA. This CDR3 is built from 16 residues. V was cut by 6 bases and J by 2 bases, with 19 bases left in between. CDR3 in DNA: TGTGCCAGCAGTCCGTCGAATGCAGCGGCTCAAGAGACCCAGTACTTC. It yields the protein CASSPSNAAAQETQYF. Filled out from reference TRBV7-2 and TRBJ2-5, the complete variable domain reads GAGVSQSPSNKVTEKGKDVELRCDPISGHTALYWYRQSLGQGLEFLIYFQGNSAPDKSGLPSDRFSAERTGGSVSTLTIQRTQQEDSAVYLCASSPSNAAAQETQYFGPGTRLLVL.

The table lists this clone with a few counts. The V call is TRBV19, the J call TRBJ2-1; D possibly corresponds to TRBD1 (5 bases). CDR1 and CDR2 (germline): LNHDA, SQIVND (reference sequence). Trimming removed 7 bases at V and 7 bases at J, with 8 bases between. The CDR3 length is 11 residues. CDR3 loop: CASIRGNEQFF. CDR3 in DNA: TGTGCCAGTATTAGGGGTAATGAGCAGTTCTTC.

This clone was seen once. The chain employs TRBV7-9 and TRBJ2-1, with 7 bases identical to TRBD1. J gave up 1 base and V 6 bases, and 0 bases lay outside the gene matches. This CDR3 comprises 13 residues. Germline V gene lookup returns CDR1 SEHNR and CDR2 FQNEAQ (reference sequence). In DNA form, the CDR3 reads TGTGCCAGCAGGACAGGGTCCTACAATGAGCAGTTCTTC. Its protein product is CASRTGSYNEQFF. The entire variable domain, with the rest obtained from reference TRBV7-9 and TRBJ2-1, is as follows: DTGVSQNPRHKITKRGQNVTFRCDPISEHNRLYWYRQTLGQGPEFLTYFQNEAQLEKSRLLSDRFSAERPKGSFSTLEIQRTEQGDSAMYLCASRTGSYNEQFFGPGTRLTVL.

The chain links TRBV11-2 to TRBJ2-7; 7 bases line up with TRBD2. This CDR3 is built from 15 residues. With V trimmed by 7 bases and J by 1 base, 10 bases remained unmatched. Germline CDR1 is SGHAT and CDR2 is FQNNGV. CDR3 loop: CASNNAGGRSYEQYF. CDR3 bases: TGTGCCAGCAACAACGCCGGGGGGAGGTCCTACGAGCAGTACTTC.

This clone was counted a few times. This CDR3 is CASSLNFDRGAFF. CDR3 coding DNA: TGTGCCAGCAGCCTGAATTTTGACAGGGGCGCTTTCTTT. The chain employs TRBV6-5 and TRBJ1-1, with 8 positions matching TRBD1. V was pared by 6 bases and J by 11 bases, with 11 bases of the junction left unmatched. The CDR3 covers 13 residues. The germline gives CDR1 MNHEY, CDR2 SVGAGI.

V and J are TRBV19 and TRBJ2-3; 11 bases match TRBD1. The germline CDR1 and CDR2 sequences are LNHDA and SQIVND (reference sequence). The CDR3 is made up of 15 amino acids. J was trimmed by 4 bases and V by 5 bases; bases with no gene match: 5. The CDR3 DNA reads TGTGCCAGTAGTTTAACGGGACAGGGGGCAGATACGCAGTATTTT. Its translation: CASSLTGQGADTQYF.

This clone was observed a handful of times. The V call is TRBV7-2, the J call TRBJ2-7; 7 positions agree with TRBD2. Germline-derived CDR1 and CDR2 are SGHTA and FQGNSA. V lost 5 bases to trimming and J lost 6 bases; unmatched junction nucleotides: 19. The CDR3 is 17 residues long. CDR3 loop: CASSALGLLREGREQYF. The CDR3 coding sequence is TGTGCCAGCAGCGCCCTGGGACTGCTGAGGGAGGGCCGCGAGCAGTACTTC. Full variable domain (remainder filled in from reference TRBV7-2 and TRBJ2-7): GAGVSQSPSNKVTEKGKDVELRCDPISGHTALYWYRQSLGQGLEFLIYFQGNSAPDKSGLPSDRFSAERTGGSVSTLTIQRTQQEDSAVYLCASSALGLLREGREQYFGPGTRLTVT.

The chain is built from TRBV20-1 and TRBJ2-5; D is perhaps TRBD2 (5 bases). Germline loops: CDR1 DFQATT, CDR2 SNEGSKA (reference sequence). CDR3 size: 11 residues. The V gene lost 5 bases and the J gene lost 5 bases, with 9 bases spanning the gap. The CDR3 DNA is TGCAGTGCTCCTTGGAGGGAGACCCAGTACTTC. It yields the protein CSAPWRETQYF.

The rearrangement uses TRBV6-5 and TRBJ2-1, with D possibly matching TRBD2 (6 bases). The CDR3 totals 12 residues. The germline V gene encodes CDR1 MNHEY and CDR2 SVGAGI. Deletions cut 6 bases from V and 10 bases from J, with 13 bases between. The CDR3 loop reads CASRAGGREQFF. In DNA form, the CDR3 reads TGTGCCAGCAGAGCAGGAGGGAGGGAGCAGTTCTTC.

This clone was recorded only once. The CDR3 sequence: CASSVAGRVGQETQYF. The DNA for the CDR3 is TGTGCCAGCAGCGTAGCGGGAAGGGTGGGGCAAGAGACCCAGTACTTC. This rearrangement joins TRBV9 to TRBJ2-5; the D gene is possibly TRBD2 (5 bases). Trimming left V 0 bases short and J 2 bases short, with 14 bases between. Germline V gene data show CDR1 as SGDLS and CDR2 as YYNGEE. The CDR3 has 16 amino acids.

This chain uses TRBV7-9 with TRBJ1-5; TRBD1 matches at 9 bases. From germline, CDR1 is SEHNR and CDR2 FQNEAQ (reference sequence). The J segment lost 10 bases and the V segment lost 3 bases, leaving 4 bases of the junction unmatched. The CDR3 is made up of 13 amino acids. CDR3 protein: CASSFDRGYPQHF. In DNA, the CDR3 is TGTGCCAGCAGCTTCGACAGGGGGTACCCCCAGCATTTT.

V gene TRBV29-1 combines with J gene TRBJ1-4; D is ambiguous. Trimming removed 6 bases from V and 6 bases from J, with 11 bases in between. This CDR3 contains 12 residues. Germline-derived CDR1 and CDR2 are SQVTM and ANQGSEA. DNA for the CDR3: TGCAGCGTGGGGAGTGAGCATGAAAAACTGTTTTTT. Translation gives CSVGSEHEKLFF.

CDR3 coding DNA: TGCGCCAGCAGCGCGACAGCACGTAACACTGAAGCTTTCTTT. This translates into CASSATARNTEAFF. J is TRBJ1-1 and V is TRBV5-1, with D tentatively TRBD1 (5 bases). V lost 4 bases, J lost 2 bases, and 12 bases lay in between. The CDR3 has 14 amino acids. Per the germline V gene, CDR1 is SGHRS and CDR2 is YFSETQ.

J is TRBJ1-2 and V is TRBV5-4; tentatively, D is TRBD1 (6 bases). In germline, CDR1 is SGHNT, CDR2 YYREEE (reference sequence). CDR3 size: 14 residues. V lost 4 bases and J 1 base, leaving 11 bases between the germline ends. CDR3 residues: CASSTGTNNYGYTF. DNA for the CDR3: TGTGCCAGCAGCACAGGGACAAATAACTATGGCTACACCTTC. The full variable domain, in which reference TRBV5-4 and TRBJ1-2 provide the parts outside the CDR3, is ETGVTQSPTHLIKTRGQQVTLRCSSQSGHNTVSWYQQALGQGPQFIFQYYREEENGRGNFPPRFSGLQFPNYSSELNVNALELDDSALYLCASSTGTNNYGYTFGSGTRLTVV.

This clone was found a few times. This chain connects TRBV15 to TRBJ2-1, with TRBD1 matching 10 bases. Germline CDR1 reads LNHNV; CDR2 reads YYDKDF (reference sequence). This CDR3 is 17 amino acids long. V trimming: 2 bases; J trimming: 4 bases; junction bases outside the gene matches: 8. The CDR3 loop reads CATSRQAGQGGYNEQFF. The CDR3 nucleotides read TGTGCCACCAGCAGACAAGCAGGACAGGGGGGATACAATGAGCAGTTCTTC.

The chain joins TRBV28 to TRBJ2-1, with D possibly TRBD2 on 5 matching bases. CDR1 is MDHEN and CDR2 is SYDVKM in the germline V gene. The CDR3 has 14 amino acids. Between the trimmed V and J ends, which lost 6 bases and 7 bases, there was a span of 16 bases. The CDR3: CASSTAGWENEQFF. Written as DNA, the CDR3 is TGTGCCAGCAGCACCGCGGGTTGGGAGAATGAGCAGTTCTTC.

The chain couples TRBV7-2 to TRBJ2-7, with a weak D call TRBD1 (6 bases). Per germline, CDR1 SGHTA and CDR2 FQGNSA. CDR3 size: 13 residues. V lost 6 bases and J 2 bases, leaving 11 bases between the germline ends. Here the CDR3 reads CASRTTGPYEQYF. The DNA for the CDR3 is TGTGCCAGCAGAACAACAGGGCCCTACGAGCAGTACTTC. The entire variable domain, with the rest obtained from reference TRBV7-2 and TRBJ2-7, is as follows: GAGVSQSPSNKVTEKGKDVELRCDPISGHTALYWYRQSLGQGLEFLIYFQGNSAPDKSGLPSDRFSAERTGGSVSTLTIQRTQQEDSAVYLCASRTTGPYEQYFGPGTRLTVT.

This chain links TRBV4-3 with TRBJ1-5; weak D call: TRBD1 (5 bases). The length of the CDR3 is 17 residues. Germline lookup yields CDR1 LGHNA and CDR2 YSLEER. V was clipped by 4 bases and J by 0 bases, with 16 bases between them. CDR3 nucleotide sequence: TGCGCCAGCAGCCGGAATTTTGACAGATATAGCAATCAGCCCCAGCATTTT. Its protein product is CASSRNFDRYSNQPQHF.

The V gene is TRBV9, the J gene TRBJ2-1, with a weak D call TRBD1 (6 bases). V was cut by 3 bases and J by 5 bases, with 15 bases left in between. The CDR3 runs 15 residues. CDR1 is SGDLS and CDR2 is YYNGEE in the germline V gene. CDR3 protein: CASSANTGPDNEQFF. The CDR3 DNA is TGTGCCAGCAGCGCAAACACAGGGCCCGACAATGAGCAGTTCTTC.

This clone came up once. The chain has TRBV29-1 and TRBJ1-2; D remains unclear. Germline values: CDR1 SQVTM, CDR2 ANQGSEA. V was pared by 7 bases and J by 6 bases, with 15 bases between. The CDR3 contains 12 residues. CDR3 loop: CSAILRENGYTF. For the CDR3, the DNA is TGCAGCGCCATACTGAGGGAGAATGGCTACACCTTC. Supplemented by reference TRBV29-1 and TRBJ1-2, the full variable domain reads SAVISQKPSRDICQRGTSLTIQCQVDSQVTMMFWYRQQPGQSLTLIATANQGSEATYESGFVIDKFPISRPNLTFSTLTVSNMSPEDSSIYLCSAILRENGYTFGSGTRLTVV.

The chain joins TRBV6-1 to TRBJ1-3, with D hard to call. In germline, CDR1 is MNHNS, CDR2 SASEGT. Trimming left V 2 bases short and J 4 bases short, with 9 bases between. This CDR3 has 14 residues. The CDR3 loop is CASSEISRGNTIYF. The CDR3 region has the DNA TGTGCCAGCAGTGAAATTTCACGGGGAAACACCATATATTTT.

This chain uses TRBV4-1 with TRBJ2-5, with 8 positions matching TRBD1. Unmatched junction bases numbered 4, after V lost 1 base and J lost 3 bases. This CDR3 region has 15 residues. Germline V lookup: CDR1 MGHRA, CDR2 YSYEKL. CDR3 protein: CASSQGTGGKETQYF. CDR3 DNA sequence: TGCGCCAGCAGCCAAGGAACAGGGGGAAAAGAGACCCAGTACTTC.

The chain recombines TRBV7-3 with TRBJ1-1; the match to TRBD1 covers 7 bases. CDR3 length: 14 residues. Trimming removed 4 bases from V and 4 bases from J; junction bases left unmatched: 6. CDR1 is SGHTA, CDR2 FQGTGA, per germline. CDR3 coding DNA: TGTGCCAGCAGCTCGCAGGGGGGCGGCACTGAAGCTTTCTTT. Protein: CASSSQGGGTEAFF.

This clone was detected a few times. The chain uses TRBV21-1 and TRBJ1-5; whether TRBD1, the table's D call, matches the DNA was not checked. TRBV21-1 represents a pseudogene. The CDR3 extends over 18 amino acids. The DNA for the CDR3 is TGTGCCAGCAGCAATAGTAAAGTGCACAGGACCATCAATCAGCCCCAGCATTTT. Translation gives CASSNSKVHRTINQPQHF.

The chain uses TRBV18 and TRBJ2-4; tentatively, D is TRBD1 (6 bases). Trimming left V 3 bases short and J 8 bases short, with 11 bases between. The CDR3 runs 13 residues. CDR1 and CDR2 from the germline V gene are KGHSH and LQKENI. CDR3 coding DNA: TGTGCCAGCTCACCGGACAGTACGGACATTCAGTACTTC. Its translation: CASSPDSTDIQYF.

V is TRBV25-1 and J is TRBJ1-2; 7 bases agree with TRBD1. V shed 3 bases and J 4 bases; nucleotides not matched to a gene: 8. This CDR3 region has 15 residues. Per germline, CDR1 MGHDK and CDR2 SYGVNS. The CDR3 is CASSDSTTGAYGYTF. The CDR3 region has the DNA TGTGCCAGCAGTGATTCTACAACAGGGGCCTATGGCTACACCTTC.

This sequence joins TRBV5-4 and TRBJ2-7, with TRBD1 matching over 8 bases. The germline V gene has CDR1 SGHNT and CDR2 YYREEE (reference sequence). This CDR3 contains 16 residues. Losses at the gene ends were 4 bases for V and 6 bases for J; bases not matched to a gene: 15. In DNA, the CDR3 is TGTGCCAGCAGCCCAGTTGACAGGGGTTCGTACGTCGAGCAGTACTTC. It is translated as CASSPVDRGSYVEQYF. The whole variable domain, remainder taken from reference TRBV5-4 and TRBJ2-7, is ETGVTQSPTHLIKTRGQQVTLRCSSQSGHNTVSWYQQALGQGPQFIFQYYREEENGRGNFPPRFSGLQFPNYSSELNVNALELDDSALYLCASSPVDRGSYVEQYFGPGTRLTVT.

This clone has only one observation. The V gene is TRBV24-1, the J gene TRBJ2-3; the match to TRBD2 covers 9 bases. The CDR3 runs to 17 residues. Losses at the gene ends were 0 bases for V and 4 bases for J; bases not matched to a gene: 7. Germline loops: CDR1 KGHDR, CDR2 SFDVKD. The CDR3 here is CATSDLLGTSSPDTQYF. The DNA for the CDR3 is TGTGCCACCAGTGATTTGCTCGGGACTAGCTCACCAGATACGCAGTATTTT.